These T cell receptor beta chains were read from a single sample in a study of cytomegalovirus exposure and HLA in healthy donors. Assay used: immunoSEQ multiplex PCR; TCRdb lists only in-frame clones, some missing. The table has approximately 70,000 clones, around 81% seen once. Specimen: PBMCs. These receptors originate from a man over 45 in good health and CMV-seronegative. CDR3s leave out the opening cysteine and the closing phenylalanine or tryptophan. The order of the fields is V gene, CDR3 length, J gene, CDR3 protein.

TRBV28	11	TRBJ1-1	ASRDSSPGPAF
TRBV5-1	13	TRBJ2-2	ASSLTTSITGELF
TRBV10-3	13	TRBJ2-1	AISAGGGAYNEQF
TRBV10-1	14	TRBJ2-1	ASSELAGGSYNEQF
TRBV5-5	12	TRBJ1-5	ASSFRTDNQPQH
TRBV7-8	12	TRBJ1-2	ASSPWTDNYGYT
TRBV29-1	9	TRBJ2-5	SVKVGATQY
TRBV5-6	14	TRBJ1-6	ASRRDRGSYNSPLH
TRBV27	13	TRBJ1-1	ASSLSYRAHTEAF
TRBV6-5	12	TRBJ1-1	ASSYSRWNTEAF
TRBV10-3	16	TRBJ2-4	AISPRILPGGAKNIQY
TRBV29-1	10	TRBJ1-3	SAGSSGNTIY
TRBV5-1	15	TRBJ2-7	ASSSGTTGLPLHEQY
TRBV6-6	11	TRBJ1-2	ASSFETLGGYT
TRBV5-1	12	TRBJ1-2	ASSLTGNNYGYT
TRBV4-3	13	TRBJ1-1	ASSLRTGLNTEAF
TRBV7-2	13	TRBJ1-1	ASSVQGQLNTEAF
TRBV28	12	TRBJ2-7	ASSPGHVVDEQY
TRBV7-2	14	TRBJ2-7	ASSHRTGTGTYEQY
TRBV2	11	TRBJ1-1	ASSTGGSTEAF
TRBV30	14	TRBJ2-5	AWSVWESGGGKTQY
TRBV9	15	TRBJ2-1	ASSPRTGTGSYNEQF
TRBV27	12	TRBJ1-4	ASSPRASNEKLF
TRBV19	14	TRBJ2-1	ASSRLAGGSYNEQF
TRBV7-9	9	TRBJ1-1	ASPGNTEAF
TRBV6-4	11	TRBJ2-7	ASSAGQGLEQY
TRBV10-1	12	TRBJ2-1	ASSENSIYNEQF
TRBV7-6	12	TRBJ1-1	ASSLARVNTEAF